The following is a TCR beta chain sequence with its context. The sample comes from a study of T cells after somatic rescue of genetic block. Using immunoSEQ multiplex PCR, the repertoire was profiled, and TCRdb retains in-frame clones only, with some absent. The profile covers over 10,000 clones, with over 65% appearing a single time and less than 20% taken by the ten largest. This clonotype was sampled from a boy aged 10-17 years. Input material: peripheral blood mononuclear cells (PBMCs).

This CDR3 reads CASSLSGGNYEQYF. CDR3 nucleotide sequence: TGTGCCAGCAGTTTATCGGGGGGAAACTACGAGCAGTACTTC. The rearrangement uses TRBV27 and TRBJ2-7, with D tentatively TRBD2 (6 bases). The germline gives CDR1 MNHEY, CDR2 SMNVEV (reference sequence). V was cut by 0 bases and J by 3 bases, with 9 bases left in between. The CDR3 totals 14 residues.